This T cell receptor (beta chain) was sequenced for a study of shared clonotypes between healthy human individuals. Data came from immunoSEQ multiplex PCR; TCRdb stores just in-frame clones and leaves some out. Seen here are 660,000 or so clones, 96% observed once, and the top ten hold less than 0.12%. Positive CCR7 selection of CD45RO-negative cells yielded the naive CD8 cells, and terminally differentiated effector memory CD45RA+ cells were excluded. General study results and limits: A limitation of the genetic and exposure-history diversity represented arose from few donors.

Details on this clone: Its antigen remains unknown.

The sample was naive CD8+ T cells sorted from blood. The TCR comes from a woman in her thirties in good health.

CDR3 region: CASSLGGLRNQPQHF. In DNA form, the CDR3 reads TGTGCCAGCAGCTTGGGAGGGTTGAGGAATCAGCCCCAGCATTTT. V gene TRBV5-8 combines with J gene TRBJ1-5; D not resolved. Trimming pared 0 bases from V and 4 bases from J, leaving 11 bases between. Germline V gene lookup returns CDR1 SGHTS and CDR2 YDEGEE. The length of the CDR3 is 15 residues.